The 9 T cell receptor beta chains below all came from one sample that was sequenced in a study of OX40 agonist ivuxolimab in advanced cancers. Using immunoSEQ multiplex PCR, the repertoire was profiled, and TCRdb retains in-frame clones only, with some absent. This sample yields around 60,000 clones, of which 80% to 90% are seen a single time; 2.1% belongs to the top ten. This sample comprised CD4+ or CD8+ T cells sorted from blood, obtained in a trial of the OX40 agonist ivuxolimab. The receptors were gathered from an adult with an advanced solid tumor such as melanoma, head and neck, liver or kidney cancer.

The chain recombines TRBV6-1 with TRBJ1-1; D call uncertain. CDR1 is MNHNS and CDR2 is SASEGT in the germline V gene. The CDR3 has 12 residues. Trimming took off 4 bases at V and 6 bases at J, with 9 bases between the two ends. CDR3 DNA sequence: TGTGCCAGCAGTGGAAACAGCCCTGAAGCTTTCTTT. It translates to CASSGNSPEAFF.

The chain couples TRBV6-5 to TRBJ1-5, with D tentatively TRBD1 (6 bases). The CDR3 sequence is 13 residues long. Germline CDR1 reads MNHEY; CDR2 reads SVGAGI. V lost 5 bases to trimming and J lost 9 bases, with 14 bases between them. DNA for the CDR3: TGTGCCAGCAGTCCCCCAGAGGGGGGGCCCCAGCATTTT. This codes for CASSPPEGGPQHF.

The chain couples TRBV6-5 to TRBJ1-2, with D tentatively TRBD1 (5 bases). Per germline, CDR1 MNHEY and CDR2 SVGAGI. CDR3 length: 12 amino acids. V lost 4 bases, J lost 7 bases, and 10 bases lay in between. The CDR3 here is CASSSLGGGYTF. The CDR3 coding sequence is TGTGCCAGCAGTTCCCTGGGGGGTGGCTACACCTTC.

This chain links TRBV7-2 with TRBJ2-7; D perhaps matches TRBD1 (6 bases). This CDR3 comprises 14 residues. V lost 5 bases to trimming and J lost 2 bases, with 13 bases between them. The V gene's germline CDR1 is SGHTA and CDR2 FQGNSA. The CDR3 sequence: CASSPTTGPYEQYF. The DNA of the CDR3 is TGTGCCAGCAGCCCCACGACAGGTCCCTACGAGCAGTACTTC.

This clone occurred once. The chain joins TRBV27 to TRBJ2-5; 9 bases line up with TRBD2. In germline, CDR1 is MNHEY, CDR2 SMNVEV (reference sequence). The length of the CDR3 is 12 residues. V shed 10 bases, J shed 3 bases, and the junction held 3 bases outside the gene matches. In DNA, the CDR3 is TGTGCCACAAAGCGGGGGGAAGAGACCCAGTACTTC. Protein product: CATKRGEETQYF.

The rearrangement joins TRBV29-1 to TRBJ2-3; weak D call: TRBD2 (6 bases). This CDR3 is 12 amino acids long. Trimming shortened V by 4 bases and J by 7 bases, and 12 bases separated the two germline ends. Germline V gene data show CDR1 as SQVTM and CDR2 as ANQGSEA. The CDR3 DNA follows: TGCAGCGTTGTCGGGAGTGTGAATACGCAGTATTTT. Encoded protein: CSVVGSVNTQYF.

The chain links TRBV7-9 to TRBJ1-5; no clear D. V lost 1 base and J lost 1, with 5 bases in between. The CDR3 has 14 residues. The germline CDR1 and CDR2 sequences are SEHNR and FQNEAQ (reference sequence). CDR3 nucleotide sequence: TGTGCCAGCAGCTTAGAGGGCAGCAATCAGCCCCAGCATTTT. It yields the protein CASSLEGSNQPQHF.

The chain uses TRBV19 and TRBJ2-1; D remains ambiguous. This CDR3 region has 14 residues. Trimming removed 5 bases from V and 4 bases from J, with 12 bases in between. Germline lookup yields CDR1 LNHDA and CDR2 SQIVND (reference sequence). The CDR3 loop is CASSGQVIYNEQFF. The CDR3 DNA is TGTGCCAGTAGTGGGCAGGTTATATACAATGAGCAGTTCTTC.

The chain employs TRBV11-1 and TRBJ1-3; no clear D. CDR3 length: 14 amino acids. V gave up 4 bases and J gave up 2 bases, with 9 bases separating them. The V gene's germline CDR1 is SGHAT and CDR2 FQDESV (reference sequence). DNA of the CDR3: TGTGCCAGCAGCTCGCACCATACTGGAAACACCATATATTTT. Residues: CASSSHHTGNTIYF.